Following are 2 T cell receptor beta chains from one sample sequenced in a study of beta chain features in type 1 diabetes. cDNA synthesis used the whole RNA isolate, giving expressed TCRB sequences. The data were produced by immunoSEQ multiplex PCR, yet TCRdb's version contains in-frame clones alone and is incomplete. The sample holds about 150,000 clones, approximately 12% seen once. Sequences were obtained from central memory CD4+ T cells from blood. Receptor source: a man aged 18 to 29 in good health.

The chain has TRBV6-1 and TRBJ1-1; D is ambiguous. The CDR3 runs 15 residues. The germline gives CDR1 MNHNS, CDR2 SASEGT. V gave up 2 bases and J gave up 6 bases, with 16 bases separating them. The CDR3 coding sequence is TGTGCCAGCAGTGAAAAAAGTAGTGGCCGCGCTGAAGCTTTCTTT. Its protein product is CASSEKSSGRAEAFF.

This clone was counted only a few times. In DNA, the CDR3 is TGTGCCAGCAGCTTAGAGGGTAGCGGTGCCTACGAGCAGTACTTC. Protein: CASSLEGSGAYEQYF. V gene TRBV7-9 combines with J gene TRBJ2-7; weak D call: TRBD2 (6 bases). With 1 base removed from V and 2 bases from J, the gap between germline ends came to 12 bases. The CDR3 consists of 15 residues. Per germline, CDR1 SEHNR and CDR2 FQNEAQ (reference sequence).